Below, 28 T cell receptor beta chains from the same sample are listed, as sequenced in a study of OX40 agonist ivuxolimab in advanced cancers. Measured with immunoSEQ multiplex PCR; TCRdb has only the in-frame clones, and not every one. The sample holds around 45,000 clones, 88% seen once. Specimen: CD4+ or CD8+ T cells sorted from blood, collected in a trial of the OX40 agonist ivuxolimab. The receptor source for this set is an adult with an advanced solid tumor such as melanoma, head and neck, liver or kidney cancer.

This sequence joins TRBV7-2 and TRBJ2-2; the D gene is possibly TRBD1 (5 bases). Trimming took 2 bases from V and 0 from J, leaving 7 bases between them. This CDR3 comprises 15 residues. In germline, CDR1 is SGHTA, CDR2 FQGNSA. As DNA, the CDR3 is TGTGCCAGCAGCTTAAGGGGTTCGAACACCGGGGAGCTGTTTTTT. This encodes CASSLRGSNTGELFF.

V usage is TRBV30 and J usage is TRBJ1-5, with a possible D match to TRBD1 (6 bases). The CDR3 is made up of 14 amino acids. Germline V CDR1 and CDR2: GTSNPN, SVGIG (reference sequence). V was clipped by 5 bases and J by 7 bases, with 18 bases between them. The CDR3 region is CAWALGGGDQPQHF. The CDR3, as DNA: TGTGCCTGGGCCCTTGGAGGGGGGGACCAGCCCCAGCATTTT.

The chain is built from TRBV30 and TRBJ1-1; D uncertain. CDR1 GTSNPN and CDR2 SVGIG come from the germline V gene (reference sequence). The V end lost 2 bases, the J end lost 5 bases, and 15 bases lay between the germline ends. The length of the CDR3 is 14 residues. The DNA of the CDR3 is TGTGCCTGGAGTCCTTTGGACCTAGAGACTGAAGCTTTCTTT. This sequence encodes CAWSPLDLETEAFF.

This chain joins TRBV19 and TRBJ1-1; TRBD1 aligns across 9 bases. The CDR3 is made up of 14 amino acids. The germline V gene has CDR1 LNHDA and CDR2 SQIVND (reference sequence). The junction had 10 bases not matched to a gene; V was cut back by 5 bases and J by 9 bases. CDR3 amino acids: CASSPRTGVAQAFF. CDR3 in DNA: TGTGCCAGTAGTCCTAGGACAGGGGTAGCCCAAGCTTTCTTT.

The chain carries TRBV18 and TRBJ2-7; 11 nucleotides line up with TRBD1. V lost 3 bases to trimming and J lost 2 bases; unmatched junction nucleotides: 6. Germline V gives CDR1 KGHSH, CDR2 LQKENI. The length of the CDR3 is 16 residues. The chain's CDR3 is CASSPPGTGGTYEQYF. The CDR3 region has the DNA TGTGCCAGCTCACCCCCCGGGACAGGGGGTACCTACGAGCAGTACTTC.

The rearrangement uses TRBV11-2 and TRBJ2-7, with D perhaps matching TRBD1 (6 bases). The CDR3 loop spans 17 amino acids. Germline V CDR1 and CDR2: SGHAT, FQNNGV. Between the trimmed V and J ends, which lost 1 base and 0 bases, there was a span of 16 bases. This CDR3 is CASSLVWGQVTSYEQYF. The CDR3 DNA is TGTGCCAGCAGCTTAGTTTGGGGGCAGGTTACCTCCTACGAGCAGTACTTC.

This clone was picked up one time. J is TRBJ1-1 and V is TRBV28; D not certain. Germline V gives CDR1 MDHEN, CDR2 SYDVKM. CDR3 size: 15 residues. Trimming cost V 2 bases and J 0 bases, with 10 bases left between them. The CDR3 reads CASSLSARLNTEAFF. CDR3 nucleotide sequence: TGTGCCAGCAGTTTAAGTGCCAGATTGAACACTGAAGCTTTCTTT. Drawing the rest from reference TRBV28 and TRBJ1-1, the complete variable domain is DVKVTQSSRYLVKRTGEKVFLECVQDMDHENMFWYRQDPGLGLRLIYFSYDVKMKEKGDIPEGYSVSREKKERFSLILESASTNQTSMYLCASSLSARLNTEAFFGQGTRLTVV.

The rearrangement joins TRBV7-9 to TRBJ2-3; 8 positions agree with TRBD2. The CDR3 has 16 residues. With 1 base clipped from V and 0 bases from J, the junction kept 3 bases outside the gene matches. CDR1 is SEHNR, CDR2 FQNEAQ, per germline (reference sequence). As DNA, the CDR3 is TGTGCCAGCAGCTTAGTCCTAGCGGGTAGCACAGATACGCAGTATTTT. This codes for CASSLVLAGSTDTQYF.

V and J are TRBV7-8 and TRBJ2-3; no clear D. The CDR3 extends over 14 amino acids. Germline CDR1 and CDR2: SGHVS and FQNEAQ. The ends were cut back, 3 bases at V and 1 base at J, with 8 bases in the middle. The CDR3 bases are TGTGCCAGCAGCTTGAATGAGCGCACAGATACGCAGTATTTT. This gives the protein CASSLNERTDTQYF.

V gene TRBV4-3 combines with J gene TRBJ2-1, with 11 positions matching TRBD2. The CDR3 is 17 residues long. Germline V gene data show CDR1 as LGHNA and CDR2 as YSLEER. J gave up 6 bases and V 0 bases, and 7 bases lay outside the gene matches. Here the CDR3 DNA reads TGCGCCAGCAGCCAAGATCTTCCTAGCGGGAGGCGCAATGAGCAGTTCTTC. This translates into CASSQDLPSGRRNEQFF.

The V and J genes are TRBV4-1 and TRBJ1-5, with 7 nucleotides matching TRBD1. The CDR3 is made up of 15 amino acids. The V gene's germline CDR1 is MGHRA and CDR2 YSYEKL. V lost 4 bases, J lost 8 bases, and 11 bases stayed unmatched. CDR3 bases: TGCGCCAGCAGCCCTAATCTTCCAGGGGGGGAGCCCCAGCATTTT. Amino acids: CASSPNLPGGEPQHF.

The chain is built from TRBV6-6 and TRBJ2-7; TRBD2 matches at 7 bases. Looked up from germline, CDR1 is MNHNY and CDR2 is SVGAGI (reference sequence). Trimming took 5 bases from V and 3 from J; bases not matched to a gene: 7. The CDR3 loop spans 14 amino acids. CDR3 coding DNA: TGTGCCAGCAGTCCCGCCCGGGAGGTCTACGAGCAGTACTTC. Protein: CASSPAREVYEQYF.

The chain joins TRBV29-1 to TRBJ2-5; D ambiguous. This CDR3 contains 11 residues. Germline V gene sequence: CDR1 SQVTM, CDR2 ANQGSEA. Trimming cost V 1 base and J 4 bases, with 4 bases left between them. The CDR3 loop is CSVEVGETQYF. The CDR3 coding sequence is TGCAGCGTTGAAGTCGGAGAGACCCAGTACTTC. Combining the CDR3 with reference TRBV29-1 and TRBJ2-5 gives the whole variable domain SAVISQKPSRDICQRGTSLTIQCQVDSQVTMMFWYRQQPGQSLTLIATANQGSEATYESGFVIDKFPISRPNLTFSTLTVSNMSPEDSSIYLCSVEVGETQYFGPGTRLLVL.

The rearrangement joins TRBV5-1 to TRBJ1-1; D might be TRBD1 (6 bases). The V gene's germline CDR1 is SGHRS and CDR2 YFSETQ. Trimming cost V 3 bases and J 4 bases, with 13 bases left between them. This CDR3 has 14 amino acids. In DNA form, the CDR3 reads TGCGCCAGCAGCTCACGGCAGGGGAGCACTGAAGCTTTCTTT. This translates into CASSSRQGSTEAFF.

The CDR3 loop reads CASSLARYTDEQFF. In nucleotides, the CDR3 is TGTGCCAGCAGCTTGGCGAGGTATACCGATGAGCAGTTCTTC. V gene TRBV7-2 combines with J gene TRBJ2-1; no clear D gene. CDR1 and CDR2 (germline): SGHTA, FQGNSA. The CDR3 runs 14 residues. Deletions cut 3 bases from V and 8 bases from J, with 14 bases between.

This chain connects TRBV6-5 to TRBJ2-5; 11 bases line up with TRBD2. With V trimmed by 6 bases and J by 4 bases, 4 bases remained unmatched. CDR1 MNHEY and CDR2 SVGAGI come from the germline V gene. This CDR3 contains 14 residues. CDR3 loop: CASSPTSGRETQYF. CDR3 DNA sequence: TGTGCCAGCAGCCCTACTAGCGGGAGAGAGACCCAGTACTTC.

The chain uses TRBV9 and TRBJ2-5; possible D gene TRBD2, 5 bases. The CDR3 sequence is 12 residues long. Germline V gene data show CDR1 as SGDLS and CDR2 as YYNGEE. V lost 0 bases and J 7 bases, leaving 7 bases between the germline ends. The CDR3 sequence is CASSVDRGTQYF. The CDR3 nucleotides are TGTGCCAGCAGCGTAGACCGGGGGACCCAGTACTTC.

This clone was detected once. The rearrangement joins TRBV4-2 to TRBJ2-3; 7 bases line up with TRBD2. V was clipped by 2 bases and J by 3 bases; unmatched bases: 8. CDR1 is LGHNA and CDR2 is YNFKEQ in the germline V gene. This CDR3 region has 16 residues. CDR3 sequence: CASSQKGVGGTDTQYF. The CDR3 bases are TGTGCCAGCAGCCAAAAAGGGGTCGGGGGGACAGATACGCAGTATTTT.

The chain combines TRBV12-5 with TRBJ2-1, with TRBD2 as a possible D gene (5 bases). V was trimmed by 6 bases and J by 7 bases, leaving 10 bases between them. The CDR3 sequence is 12 residues long. CDR1 and CDR2 (germline): LGHNT, FRNRAP. CDR3 bases: TGTGCTAGTGGCCTACTAGGAAATGAGCAGTTCTTC. Translation: CASGLLGNEQFF.

The chain's CDR3 is CASSSAGSNTGELFF. CDR3 bases: TGTGCCAGCAGCTCTGCAGGTTCTAACACCGGGGAGCTGTTTTTT. V and J are TRBV7-3 and TRBJ2-2; no firm D call. V dropped 4 bases and J dropped 2 bases, with 11 bases sitting between them. Germline V gives CDR1 SGHTA, CDR2 FQGTGA. The CDR3 is made up of 15 amino acids. Supplemented by reference TRBV7-3 and TRBJ2-2, the full variable domain reads GAGVSQTPSNKVTEKGKYVELRCDPISGHTALYWYRQSLGQGPEFLIYFQGTGAADDSGLPNDRFFAVRPEGSVSTLKIQRTERGDSAVYLCASSSAGSNTGELFFGEGSRLTVL.

This clone was observed a few times. Other DNA sequences in the sample encode the same CDR3. The rearrangement uses TRBV6-6 and TRBJ2-7; possibly TRBD1 or TRBD2 for D (6 bases each). With 7 bases removed from V and 5 bases from J, the gap between germline ends came to 18 bases. The germline gives CDR1 MNHNY, CDR2 SVGAGI (reference sequence). The CDR3 sequence is 14 residues long. The CDR3 DNA reads TGTGCCAGCACCGGAGGGGGGACTCCCCACGAGCAGTACTTC. Protein: CASTGGGTPHEQYF.

V is TRBV18 and J is TRBJ2-7; no clear D. The V gene's germline CDR1 is KGHSH and CDR2 LQKENI. The V end lost 2 bases, the J end lost 2 bases, and 10 bases lay between the germline ends. The length of the CDR3 is 14 residues. CDR3 coding DNA: TGTGCCAGCTCACCAGTCGCGGATACCTACGAGCAGTACTTC. It codes for CASSPVADTYEQYF.

DNA of the CDR3: TGTGCCAGCAGTTTGAATGTGGGCCAGGGCAATGAGCAGTTCTTC. This codes for CASSLNVGQGNEQFF. The chain couples TRBV27 to TRBJ2-1; possible D gene TRBD1, 5 bases. The CDR3 covers 15 residues. CDR1 is MNHEY, CDR2 SMNVEV, per germline (reference sequence). V lost 3 bases, J lost 6 bases, and 15 bases lay in between.

The chain uses TRBV19 and TRBJ2-7, with D perhaps TRBD1 (6 bases). V was shortened by 4 bases and J by 4 bases, with 11 bases between the two germline ends. This CDR3 contains 13 residues. Germline assignment: CDR1 LNHDA and CDR2 SQIVND (reference sequence). CDR3 DNA: TGTGCCAGTAGTACGACACAGGGATACGAGCAGTACTTC. Translated, it gives CASSTTQGYEQYF.

Only one count was recorded for this clone. The rearrangement uses TRBV5-6 and TRBJ1-5; D might be TRBD1 (6 bases). CDR3 length: 13 residues. Germline CDR1 and CDR2: SGHDT and YYEEEE. The ends were cut back, 1 base at V and 10 bases at J, with 12 bases in the middle. CDR3 residues: CASSLWGGQPQHF. In DNA, the CDR3 is TGTGCCAGCAGCTTGTGGGGGGGGCAACCCCAGCATTTT.

The chain uses TRBV7-9 and TRBJ2-7; 10 nucleotides agree with TRBD2. V trimming: 5 bases; J trimming: 0 bases; junction bases outside the gene matches: 4. The CDR3 is 15 amino acids. Germline CDR1 and CDR2: SEHNR and FQNEAQ (reference sequence). In nucleotides, the CDR3 is TGTGCCAGCAGCCCGGGACTAGCGATCTCCTACGAGCAGTACTTC. Amino acid sequence: CASSPGLAISYEQYF.

The chain couples TRBV5-1 to TRBJ2-7; 14 bases fit TRBD2. Trimming removed 4 bases from V and 2 bases from J; junction bases left unmatched: 8. Germline CDR1 reads SGHRS; CDR2 reads YFSETQ. The CDR3 has 17 amino acids. CDR3 region: CASSAPGLAGVTYEQYF. The CDR3 DNA follows: TGCGCCAGCAGCGCACCGGGACTAGCGGGAGTAACCTACGAGCAGTACTTC.

V and J are TRBV27 and TRBJ2-1, with 8 nucleotides matching TRBD2. Germline assignment: CDR1 MNHEY and CDR2 SMNVEV (reference sequence). Losses at the gene ends were 4 bases for V and 8 bases for J; bases not matched to a gene: 10. CDR3 length: 15 amino acids. CDR3 region: CASSYRGGREYEQFF. The CDR3 DNA reads TGTGCCAGCAGTTACCGGGGGGGGCGGGAGTATGAGCAGTTCTTC.